Below, 3 T cell receptor beta chains from the same sample are listed, as sequenced in a study of blood T cell repertoires in COVID-19. Produced via immunoSEQ multiplex PCR; TCRdb's table is partial and in-frame only. The sample carries about 180,000 clones, 80% to 90% recorded once. The sample comprised peripheral blood. The receptors shown here come from a man aged 50-59 years with active or convalescent COVID-19.

CDR3 residues: CASSSTGLANYGYTF. CDR3 sequence (DNA): TGTGCCAGCAGTTCGACAGGACTAGCTAACTATGGCTACACCTTC. J is TRBJ1-2 and V is TRBV6-5; a possible D gene is TRBD1 (6 bases). The CDR3 runs to 15 residues. Between the trimmed V and J ends, which lost 4 bases and 0 bases, there was a span of 12 bases. The germline V gene has CDR1 MNHEY and CDR2 SVGAGI.

The CDR3 nucleotides read TGTGCCAGCTCACCCGTGCCAGGGGAAGCTTTCTTT. Protein: CASSPVPGEAFF. The J gene is TRBJ1-1, the V gene TRBV18; possibly TRBD1 for D (5 bases). CDR3 size: 12 residues. Trimming stripped 3 bases from V and 8 bases from J, with 10 bases between. Germline V lookup: CDR1 KGHSH, CDR2 LQKENI.

The chain couples TRBV15 to TRBJ2-1; D may be TRBD1 (5 bases). Trimming cost V 8 bases and J 6 bases, with 17 bases left between them. From germline, CDR1 is LNHNV and CDR2 YYDKDF (reference sequence). The CDR3 spans 14 residues. This chain's CDR3 is CATAPGRVSNEQFF. The CDR3 DNA is TGTGCCACCGCCCCGGGCAGGGTAAGCAATGAGCAGTTCTTC.